This entry lists 24 T cell receptor beta chains sequenced from one sample in a study of T cell responses to AZD1222 COVID-19 vaccine. Profiled with immunoSEQ multiplex PCR; TCRdb holds only in-frame clones, not every one. This sample carries roughly 100,000 clones, roughly 88% of them seen once, and the ten largest clones take about 2.7%. Sample: peripheral blood, taken on day 0 of AZD1222 vaccination. The receptors originated from an adult in good health.

V and J are TRBV7-2 and TRBJ2-2, with D tentatively TRBD2 (6 bases). This CDR3 has 15 residues. V was cut by 1 base and J by 7 bases, with 13 bases left in between. Germline-derived CDR1 and CDR2 are SGHTA and FQGNSA. The CDR3 reads CASSLVGGDVGELFF. Here the CDR3 DNA reads TGTGCCAGCAGCTTAGTAGGAGGGGACGTCGGGGAGCTGTTTTTT.

The rearrangement links TRBV10-3 to TRBJ1-1, with a possible D match to TRBD1 (6 bases). Trimming removed 2 bases from V and 3 bases from J, with 7 bases in between. Germline lookup yields CDR1 ENHRY and CDR2 SYGVKD. The CDR3 spans 13 residues. CDR3 bases: TGTGCCATCAGTGAGAGGGGGGACACTGAAGCTTTCTTT. Residues: CAISERGDTEAFF.

The rearrangement uses TRBV7-9 and TRBJ1-2; maybe TRBD1 (5 bases). Trimming removed 6 bases at V and 6 bases at J, with 17 bases between. CDR1 and CDR2 from the germline V gene are SEHNR and FQNEAQ (reference sequence). The CDR3 totals 14 residues. This CDR3 is CASRRMTVPDGYTF. In DNA form, the CDR3 reads TGTGCCAGCAGACGAATGACAGTTCCGGATGGCTACACCTTC.

V and J are TRBV12-3 or TRBV12-4 and TRBJ2-7, with D uncertain. The CDR3 covers 12 residues. V lost 3 bases, J lost 6 bases, and 9 bases lay in between. The CDR3 loop reads CASSFFAGEQYF. The DNA of the CDR3 is TGTGCCAGCAGTTTCTTTGCTGGCGAGCAGTACTTC.

The chain has TRBV7-2 and TRBJ1-5; TRBD1 might be the D (5 bases). Germline CDR1 is SGHTA and CDR2 is FQGNSA. V lost 4 bases and J lost 7, with 14 bases in between. This CDR3 is 14 amino acids long. The CDR3 sequence: CASSSQGGGQPQHF. Here the CDR3 DNA reads TGTGCCAGCAGCTCTCAGGGAGGCGGGCAGCCCCAGCATTTT.

The CDR3 sequence: CASRDGWDGYTF. The CDR3 DNA sequence: TGTGCCAGCAGGGACGGATGGGATGGCTACACCTTC. The gene calls are TRBV2 and TRBJ1-2; no clear D. Germline CDR1 and CDR2: SNHLY and FYNNEI. Trimming removed 6 bases at V and 6 bases at J, with 11 bases between. CDR3 length: 12 residues. The entire variable domain, with the rest obtained from reference TRBV2 and TRBJ1-2, is as follows: EPEVTQTPSHQVTQMGQEVILRCVPISNHLYFYWYRQILGQKVEFLVSFYNNEISEKSEIFDDQFSVERPDGSNFTLKIRSTKLEDSAMYFCASRDGWDGYTFGSGTRLTVV.

The rearrangement joins TRBV18 to TRBJ1-6; D possibly corresponds to TRBD1 (6 bases). Germline loops: CDR1 KGHSH, CDR2 LQKENI. CDR3 length: 15 amino acids. V was pared by 1 base and J by 9 bases, with 13 bases between. In DNA, the CDR3 is TGTGCCAGCTCACCACTTACTGGGGGCTTTTCACCCCTCCACTTT. Translating gives CASSPLTGGFSPLHF.

This rearrangement joins TRBV10-2 to TRBJ2-3; D remains ambiguous. With 8 bases removed from V and 5 bases from J, the gap between germline ends came to 14 bases. Germline values: CDR1 WSHSY, CDR2 SAAADI. The CDR3 runs to 13 residues. The DNA of the CDR3 is TGCGCCAGCCTAGACCTATGGAGAGATACGCAGTATTTT. As protein: CASLDLWRDTQYF.

The genes are TRBV4-3 and TRBJ2-7, with a possible D match to TRBD2 (6 bases). Looked up from germline, CDR1 is LGHNA and CDR2 is YSLEER. Trimming pared 3 bases from V and 7 bases from J, leaving 22 bases between. The CDR3 is 16 residues long. CDR3 loop: CASSHPTPPGLEEQYF. The CDR3 region has the DNA TGCGCCAGCAGCCACCCTACCCCTCCGGGACTGGAGGAGCAGTACTTC.

The chain recombines TRBV6-1 with TRBJ1-6; D might be TRBD1 (5 bases). The CDR3 totals 15 residues. V was shortened by 2 bases and J by 7 bases, with 12 bases between the two germline ends. The germline CDR1 and CDR2 sequences are MNHNS and SASEGT. Here the CDR3 DNA reads TGTGCCAGCAGTGAAAGGTGGGGGGGGAATTCACCCCTCCACTTT. It is translated as CASSERWGGNSPLHF.

This chain joins TRBV5-4 and TRBJ1-1; 7 bases are a match to TRBD1. The CDR3 length is 14 residues. The germline V gene encodes CDR1 SGHNT and CDR2 YYREEE (reference sequence). V was pared by 4 bases and J by 5 bases, with 8 bases of the junction left unmatched. CDR3 sequence (DNA): TGTGCCAGCAGCAGGGAGGGGGCGATGACTGAAGCTTTCTTT. This sequence encodes CASSREGAMTEAFF.

V usage is TRBV28 and J usage is TRBJ1-6; TRBD1 matches at 7 bases. The germline V gene has CDR1 MDHEN and CDR2 SYDVKM. The CDR3 length is 15 residues. V lost 3 bases and J lost 5; bases outside the gene matches: 4. CDR3 amino acids: CASSFTGTDNSPLHF. CDR3 DNA sequence: TGTGCCAGCAGTTTCACCGGGACAGATAATTCACCCCTCCACTTT.

This sequence joins TRBV9 and TRBJ1-2, with TRBD1 matching 8 bases. The V segment lost 2 bases and the J segment 2 bases; nucleotides outside the gene matches: 5. The CDR3 length is 15 residues. Germline V CDR1 and CDR2: SGDLS, YYNGEE. The CDR3 DNA reads TGTGCCAGCAGCGTCGGGACAGGAGTAAACTATGGCTACACCTTC. It yields the protein CASSVGTGVNYGYTF.

The chain carries TRBV9 and TRBJ2-1, with D tentatively TRBD1 or TRBD2 (6 bases each). The CDR3 consists of 16 residues. The V and J ends lost 1 base and 0 bases respectively, with 11 bases between them. The V gene's germline CDR1 is SGDLS and CDR2 YYNGEE. The CDR3 sequence is CASSVSTGASYNEQFF. As DNA, the CDR3 is TGTGCCAGCAGCGTAAGTACGGGGGCCTCCTACAATGAGCAGTTCTTC.

The CDR3 nucleotides read TGTGCCAGCTCACTCCTAGCGGAGCCAACTAGCTCCTACGAGCAGTACTTC. Translating gives CASSLLAEPTSSYEQYF. The chain carries TRBV18 and TRBJ2-7, with 7 bases lining up with TRBD2. CDR1 is KGHSH and CDR2 is LQKENI in the germline V gene. CDR3 length: 17 residues. V was clipped by 4 bases and J by 0 bases; unmatched bases: 12.

The chain employs TRBV3-1 (or the pseudogene TRBV3-2) and TRBJ2-1, with D possibly matching TRBD1 (5 bases). The CDR3 sequence is 17 residues long. Germline values: CDR1 LGHDT, CDR2 YNNKEL (reference sequence). V was clipped by 0 bases and J by 1 base, with 13 bases between them. The CDR3 DNA follows: TGTGCCAGCAGCCAAGACCCCGACAGCCGATCCTACAATGAGCAGTTCTTC. Translated, it gives CASSQDPDSRSYNEQFF.

The J gene is TRBJ2-7, the V gene TRBV21-1; the DNA was not compared with TRBD1, the D call given in the table. TRBV21-1 is deemed a pseudogene. This CDR3 comprises 14 residues. In nucleotides, the CDR3 is TGTGCCAGCAGCCGGGACAGGTTCTCCTACGAGCAGTACTTC. It is translated as CASSRDRFSYEQYF.

The gene calls are TRBV2 and TRBJ1-2; D may be TRBD1 (6 bases). The CDR3 is made up of 14 amino acids. The V end lost 3 bases, the J end lost 1 base, and 9 bases lay between the germline ends. Looked up from germline, CDR1 is SNHLY and CDR2 is FYNNEI. The CDR3 DNA follows: TGTGCCAGCAGTGAGAACAGGGATAACTATGGCTACACCTTC. Protein: CASSENRDNYGYTF.

This chain joins TRBV19 and TRBJ1-5; TRBD1 agrees at 9 bases. The CDR3 consists of 14 residues. The germline V gene has CDR1 LNHDA and CDR2 SQIVND (reference sequence). Trimming took 6 bases from V and 6 from J; bases not matched to a gene: 6. CDR3 residues: CASRRTGESQPQHF. CDR3 bases: TGTGCCAGTAGACGGACAGGGGAAAGTCAGCCCCAGCATTTT. The complete variable domain, with remaining parts taken from reference TRBV19 and TRBJ1-5, reads DGGITQSPKYLFRKEGQNVTLSCEQNLNHDAMYWYRQDPGQGLRLIYYSQIVNDFQKGDIAEGYSVSREKKESFPLTVTSAQKNPTAFYLCASRRTGESQPQHFGDGTRLSIL.

The chain employs TRBV5-1 and TRBJ2-3, with TRBD2 as a possible D gene (6 bases). The CDR3 length is 15 residues. V was clipped by 4 bases and J by 1 base, with 13 bases between them. Germline-derived CDR1 and CDR2 are SGHRS and YFSETQ. This CDR3 is CASSPSGPRTDTQYF. In DNA form, the CDR3 reads TGCGCCAGCAGCCCCAGCGGGCCTCGCACAGATACGCAGTATTTT.

This chain uses TRBV19 with TRBJ1-4; TRBD1 might be the D (5 bases). The germline gives CDR1 LNHDA, CDR2 SQIVND (reference sequence). Trimming stripped 8 bases from V and 2 bases from J, with 18 bases between. The CDR3 is made up of 16 amino acids. The CDR3 spells CASQNPGGATNEKLFF. CDR3 DNA sequence: TGTGCCAGTCAGAACCCAGGAGGGGCGACTAATGAAAAACTGTTTTTT.

The gene calls are TRBV6-6 and TRBJ1-2; no reliable D call. V shed 2 bases and J shed 2 bases, with 12 bases lying between them. The CDR3 is 15 amino acids. Germline lookup yields CDR1 MNHNY and CDR2 SVGAGI (reference sequence). CDR3 sequence: CASSYTPGLNYGYTF. The CDR3 DNA follows: TGTGCCAGCAGTTACACACCGGGCCTCAACTATGGCTACACCTTC.

As regards this clone: At one end the junction does not follow the germline gene, possibly because of a read error. V is TRBV4-1 and J is TRBJ2-5; 12 nucleotides agree with TRBD2. The CDR3 consists of 20 residues. The germline V gene encodes CDR1 MGHRA and CDR2 YSYEKL. CDR3 in DNA: TGCGCCGGCAGCCGGCTGAAAATTCTAGCGGGGGGGCTATTTTCGGAGACCCAGTACTTC. It translates to CAGSRLKILAGGLFSETQYF.

This sequence joins TRBV7-8 and TRBJ1-6; D is possibly TRBD1 (6 bases). Trimming took off 5 bases at V and 10 bases at J, with 15 bases between the two ends. The CDR3 covers 14 residues. Germline V gene sequence: CDR1 SGHVS, CDR2 FQNEAQ. The CDR3 loop is CASSADRSRSPLHF. Written as DNA, the CDR3 is TGTGCCAGCAGCGCTGACAGGAGCAGATCACCCCTCCACTTT.